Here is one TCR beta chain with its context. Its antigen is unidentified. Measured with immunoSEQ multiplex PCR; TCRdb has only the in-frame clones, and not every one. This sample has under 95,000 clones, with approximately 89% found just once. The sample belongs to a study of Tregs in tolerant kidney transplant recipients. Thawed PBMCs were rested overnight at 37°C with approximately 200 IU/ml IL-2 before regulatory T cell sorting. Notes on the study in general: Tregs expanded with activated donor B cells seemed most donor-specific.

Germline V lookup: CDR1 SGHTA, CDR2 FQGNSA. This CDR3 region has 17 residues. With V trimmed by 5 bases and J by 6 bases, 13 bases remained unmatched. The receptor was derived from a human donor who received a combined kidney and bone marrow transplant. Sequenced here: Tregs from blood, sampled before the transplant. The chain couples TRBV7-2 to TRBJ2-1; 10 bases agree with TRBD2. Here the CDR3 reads CASSQRGAGGPGNEQFF. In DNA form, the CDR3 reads TGTGCCAGCAGCCAGAGGGGAGCGGGAGGGCCGGGCAATGAGCAGTTCTTC.